This T cell receptor beta chain was captured by sequencing in a study of OX40 agonist ivuxolimab in advanced cancers. Study conclusions and caveats: Expanded clones were, on average, more numerous in CD8+ T cells than in CD4+.

Samples were taken at baseline and on day 1 of cycles 4 and 7. With 5 bases removed from V and 10 bases from J, the gap between germline ends came to 15 bases. The germline gives CDR1 SGHVS, CDR2 FNYEAQ. This CDR3 region has 13 residues. Assay: immunoSEQ multiplex PCR; the TCRdb copy retains only in-frame clones and omits some. The profile shows roughly 40,000 clones, around 91% of them singletons. For this clone: Its specificity is not known.

Sequencing was performed on CD4+ or CD8+ T cells sorted from blood, taken in a trial of the OX40 agonist ivuxolimab. The TCR comes from an adult with an advanced solid tumor such as melanoma, head and neck, liver or kidney cancer. This chain joins TRBV7-6 and TRBJ2-1, with D perhaps matching TRBD2 (5 bases). The CDR3 DNA follows: TGTGCCAGCAGCGGCGAACTAGTTACCGAGCAGTTCTTC. Translation gives CASSGELVTEQFF.